This TCR beta chain stems from a study of radiotherapy plus CTLA-4 blockade in lung cancer. Study at large: Among enrolled patients, over 15% responded and 31% achieved disease control.

The CDR3 runs 16 residues. Germline V gene data show CDR1 as SGHTA and CDR2 as FQGNSA. J was trimmed by 1 base and V by 4 bases; bases with no gene match: 6. Points from the study as a whole: Clones derived from tumor TCRs expanded in blood after radiotherapy plus ipilimumab. Together with interferon-beta, which increased in serum after radiation, early dynamic changes in blood T cell clones were reportedly the best predictors of response.

Patients with chemo-refractory metastatic non-small-cell lung cancer received focal radiation plus CTLA-4 blockade with ipilimumab. Concerning this clone itself: Antigen specificity is unknown.

Sequenced by immunoSEQ multiplex PCR; TCRdb stores in-frame clones only, minus some. The sample shows some 67,000 clones, roughly four fifths of them seen only once. Specimen: peripheral blood, collected from a patient treated with radiotherapy plus ipilimumab. The chain carries TRBV7-2 and TRBJ2-4; 8 nucleotides agree with TRBD1. This TCR was sampled from a human donor with non-small cell lung cancer whose response to radiotherapy plus ipilimumab could not be evaluated. Some clones in this sample may be carry-over from other donors' samples. The CDR3 DNA follows: TGTGCCAGCAGCTCACCCGGGACAGGTGCCAAAAACATTCAGTACTTC. Amino acids: CASSSPGTGAKNIQYF.